Listed below are T cell receptor beta chains from one sample, sequenced in a study of metastatic and nonmetastatic thyroid tumors. TCRdb re-called clones from the PCR reads using MiXCR. This repertoire shows roughly 44,000 clones, 20% to 25% found once; its top ten account for around 13%. The source material was tumor tissue. Receptors were obtained from a female donor with papillary thyroid cancer or a benign thyroid nodule (not recorded which). Some clones in this sample may be carry-over from other donors' samples. The CDR3 runs from the conserved cysteine through the conserved F or W. The D gene is left open where the match is weak. Only some rows state a clone size, as once, few, many or a class for expanded clones.

TGTGCCAGCTGCGGGAGGGTATGCCGGCCCCAGCATTTT | CASCGRVCRPQHF | TRBV2 | NA | TRBJ1-5 | NA
TGTGCCAGCAGCGGCAACTATGGCTACACCTTC | CASSGNYGYTF | TRBV9 | NA | TRBJ1-2 | many
TGTGCCAGCAGTCTAACCGGAGGGGCCACTGAAGCTTTCTTT | CASSLTGGATEAFF | TRBV28 | NA | TRBJ1-1 | NA
TGTGCCAGCAGGCACCCAGTACTGGGGCGCAACGAGCAGTACTTC | CASRHPVLGRNEQYF | TRBV6-2/TRBV6-3 | NA | TRBJ2-7 | medium-sized
TGCGCCAGCAGCTTGGGAGAAGGGGATGGCTACACCTTC | CASSLGEGDGYTF | TRBV5-1 | NA | TRBJ1-2 | NA
TGTGCCAGCAGTTTAGTAATTGGACAGGGTAGGACCGGGGAGCTGTTTTTT | CASSLVIGQGRTGELFF | TRBV12-3/TRBV12-4 | TRBD1 | TRBJ2-2 | many
TGTGCCAGCTCACCACAGGCCGGACAGGGTTGTCGCTACGAGCAGTACTTC | CASSPQAGQGCRYEQYF | TRBV18 | TRBD1 | TRBJ2-7 | NA
TGTGCCAGCAGCTTAGGAACTGAAGCTTTCTTT | CASSLGTEAFF | TRBV7-9 | NA | TRBJ1-1 | NA
TGTGCCAGCAGTGTGATGCCAGGAGTCAATGAGCAGTTCTTC | CASSVMPGVNEQFF | TRBV2 | NA | TRBJ2-1 | few
TGTGCCACCAGCACCCCCCGGTCCGAAGAGACCCAGTACTTC | CATSTPRSEETQYF | TRBV15 | NA | TRBJ2-5 | few
TGCAGCGTTGAAGATCCGGGACAGGGGGCTAAAGGCTACACCTTC | CSVEDPGQGAKGYTF | TRBV29-1 | TRBD1 | TRBJ1-2 | few
TGCAGTGCTAGAGCGACTAGCGGGGGGTACGAGCAGTACTTC | CSARATSGGYEQYF | TRBV20-1 | TRBD2 | TRBJ2-7 | NA
TGTGCCAGCAGCCCTCAATATTCGGGGGGCACTGAAGCTTTCTTT | CASSPQYSGGTEAFF | TRBV6-4 | NA | TRBJ1-1 | NA
TGTGCCAGAGGTTGGCAAGGTCCTCAAAGCCTGTTTTTT | CARGWQGPQSLFF | TRBV28 | NA | TRBJ1-4 | few
TGCGCCAGCAGCACGAACGGGAACCAGCCCCAGCATTTT | CASSTNGNQPQHF | TRBV5-1 | NA | TRBJ1-5 | many
TGCAGTGCTAGCTTAGACACAGATACGCAGTATTTT | CSASLDTDTQYF | TRBV20-1 | NA | TRBJ2-3 | few
TGTGCCAGCAGCCAAGGCCCGACTAGCGGGGGGCCGGCGAACACCGGGGAGCTGTTTTTT | CASSQGPTSGGPANTGELFF | TRBV3-1 | TRBD2 | TRBJ2-2 | many
TGTGCCAGCAGGCCTAGCGGGAGATTTAATGAGCAGTTCTTC | CASRPSGRFNEQFF | TRBV6-2/TRBV6-3 | TRBD2 | TRBJ2-1 | many
TGTGCCAGCAGTTCCGGTCCGGGACAGGGATACAATGAGCAGTTCTTC | CASSSGPGQGYNEQFF | TRBV6-6 | TRBD1 | TRBJ2-1 | many
TGTGCCAGCAGCCAAGGTCAGCTAAGGGGTGACACTGAAGCTTTCTTT | CASSQGQLRGDTEAFF | TRBV3-1 | NA | TRBJ1-1 | many
TGCGCCAGCCGACTAGGGGCGCGTTCCGAGCAGTACTTC | CASRLGARSEQYF | TRBV10-2 | NA | TRBJ2-7 | large